This record concerns one T cell receptor beta chain sequence. Antigen specificity is unknown. Sequencing was performed with immunoSEQ multiplex PCR; in TCRdb, only in-frame clones are kept and a portion is missing. The data contain more than 110,000 clones, about 94% of them singletons. The entry originates in a study of T cell responses to AZD1222 COVID-19 vaccine. Notes on the study in general: CD4 TCRs covered the whole spike, strongest at regions 160-218 and 743-854.

V lost 7 bases to trimming and J lost 6 bases; unmatched junction nucleotides: 8. The germline V gene has CDR1 SGHTA and CDR2 FQGNSA. The CDR3 totals 14 residues. The clonotype was recovered from an adult in good health. Sequencing was performed on peripheral blood, taken on day 0 of AZD1222 vaccination. This rearrangement joins TRBV7-2 to TRBJ2-2; 7 nucleotides align to TRBD2. This CDR3 reads CASTRGSRAGELFF. DNA for the CDR3: TGTGCCAGCACCCGCGGGAGTAGGGCCGGGGAGCTGTTTTTT.